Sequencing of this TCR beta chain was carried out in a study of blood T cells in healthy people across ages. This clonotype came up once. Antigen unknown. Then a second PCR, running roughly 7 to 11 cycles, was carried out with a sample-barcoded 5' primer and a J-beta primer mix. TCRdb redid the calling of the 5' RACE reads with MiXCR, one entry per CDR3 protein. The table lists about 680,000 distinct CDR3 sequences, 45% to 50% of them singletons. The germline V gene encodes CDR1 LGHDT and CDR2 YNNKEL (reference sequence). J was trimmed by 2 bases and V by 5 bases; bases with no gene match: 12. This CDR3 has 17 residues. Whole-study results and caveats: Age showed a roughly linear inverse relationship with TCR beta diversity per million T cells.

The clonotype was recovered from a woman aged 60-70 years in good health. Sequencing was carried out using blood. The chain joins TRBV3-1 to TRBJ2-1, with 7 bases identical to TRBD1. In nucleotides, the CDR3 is TGTGCCAGCAGCGAACACAGGGGACCAAACACCTACAATGAGCAGTTCTTC. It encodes CASSEHRGPNTYNEQFF.